This entry lists 19 T cell receptor beta chains sequenced from one sample in a study of technical replicates of blood from several donors. Libraries were prepared by immunoSEQ multiplex PCR; TCRdb keeps only in-frame clonotypes and omits some of them. The data show tens of thousands of clones, 75% to 95% seen once. Sequencing was carried out using T cells isolated from PBMCs. The receptors shown here come from a human donor in good health.

The V call is TRBV13, the J call TRBJ1-2; D possibly corresponds to TRBD1 (5 bases). Germline CDR1 is PRHDT and CDR2 is FYEKMQ (reference sequence). The CDR3 runs to 15 residues. The V and J ends lost 5 bases and 3 bases respectively, with 16 bases between them. CDR3 sequence: CASSVRGVSHYGYTF. The CDR3 DNA reads TGTGCCAGCAGCGTCCGGGGGGTGTCTCACTATGGCTACACCTTC.

This clone was detected only once. V and J are TRBV5-1 and TRBJ2-7, with 9 bases matching TRBD2. With 3 bases clipped from V and 0 bases from J, the junction kept 4 bases outside the gene matches. Germline V gene lookup returns CDR1 SGHRS and CDR2 YFSETQ. The CDR3 loop spans 15 amino acids. The CDR3 DNA follows: TGCGCCAGCAGCTCGAGTAGCGGGAGCTCCTACGAGCAGTACTTC. It codes for CASSSSSGSSYEQYF.

The chain combines TRBV27 with TRBJ2-7; 7 bases map to TRBD2. The length of the CDR3 is 14 residues. J lost 3 bases, V lost 4 bases, and 6 bases had no gene match. From germline, CDR1 is MNHEY and CDR2 SMNVEV (reference sequence). CDR3 nucleotides: TGTGCCAGCAGTTGGGCGGGGGAGGGCTACGAGCAGTACTTC. Protein sequence: CASSWAGEGYEQYF.

The genes are TRBV7-2 and TRBJ2-5; 9 nucleotides align to TRBD1. Germline lookup yields CDR1 SGHTA and CDR2 FQGNSA. The junction had 17 bases not matched to a gene; V was cut back by 6 bases and J by 6 bases. The length of the CDR3 is 17 residues. The CDR3 protein is CASSIRITGGVTKTQYF. The CDR3 DNA sequence: TGTGCCAGCAGTATAAGAATAACAGGGGGCGTAACGAAGACCCAGTACTTC.

This rearrangement joins TRBV28 to TRBJ2-3; 8 bases line up with TRBD1. Germline CDR1 MDHEN, CDR2 SYDVKM. J gave up 2 bases and V 3 bases, and 13 bases lay outside the gene matches. The CDR3 is made up of 18 amino acids. CDR3 region: CASSLGLLWDRNTDTQYF. The CDR3 coding sequence is TGTGCCAGCAGTTTGGGGCTACTCTGGGACAGGAACACAGATACGCAGTATTTT.

V and J are TRBV19 and TRBJ1-1; 9 positions agree with TRBD1. Per the germline V gene, CDR1 is LNHDA and CDR2 is SQIVND (reference sequence). Trimming removed 5 bases from V and 6 bases from J; junction bases left unmatched: 10. CDR3 length: 15 amino acids. The CDR3 protein is CASSLGQGELAEAFF. The DNA for the CDR3 is TGTGCCAGTAGTTTGGGACAGGGTGAGCTGGCTGAAGCTTTCTTT. Full variable domain (outside the CDR3, taken from reference TRBV19 and TRBJ1-1): DGGITQSPKYLFRKEGQNVTLSCEQNLNHDAMYWYRQDPGQGLRLIYYSQIVNDFQKGDIAEGYSVSREKKESFPLTVTSAQKNPTAFYLCASSLGQGELAEAFFGQGTRLTVV.

Written as DNA, the CDR3 is TGTGCCAGCAGCTTAGCTTATCCTCCCATCGGTTACACCTTC. Its protein product is CASSLAYPPIGYTF. The chain is built from TRBV7-9 and TRBJ1-2; D not resolved. Germline V gene lookup returns CDR1 SEHNR and CDR2 FQNEAQ (reference sequence). V lost 0 bases to trimming and J lost 11 bases, with 16 bases between them. The CDR3 has 14 amino acids.

The chain joins TRBV19 to TRBJ1-2; D gene uncertain. The V gene lost 5 bases and the J gene lost 7 bases, with 17 bases spanning the gap. Per germline, CDR1 LNHDA and CDR2 SQIVND (reference sequence). CDR3 size: 14 residues. The CDR3 DNA is TGTGCCAGTAGTCCGCGCGCGGGTCCTAGTGGCTACACCTTC. This codes for CASSPRAGPSGYTF. The variable domain in full, with the rest retrieved from reference TRBV19 and TRBJ1-2, is DGGITQSPKYLFRKEGQNVTLSCEQNLNHDAMYWYRQDPGQGLRLIYYSQIVNDFQKGDIAEGYSVSREKKESFPLTVTSAQKNPTAFYLCASSPRAGPSGYTFGSGTRLTVV.

V usage is TRBV4-1 and J usage is TRBJ2-1; 10 bases are a match to TRBD2. This CDR3 region has 21 residues. Germline V CDR1 and CDR2: MGHRA, YSYEKL. Trimming at V came to 4 bases and at J to 2 bases, leaving 20 bases not matched to a gene. CDR3 protein: CASSLRGTASGSRLAYNEQFF. The CDR3 DNA sequence: TGCGCCAGCAGCCTAAGAGGTACGGCTAGCGGGAGTCGGCTGGCCTACAATGAGCAGTTCTTC.

The chain employs TRBV30 and TRBJ2-7; 11 positions match TRBD2. Germline CDR1 and CDR2: GTSNPN and SVGIG (reference sequence). J was trimmed by 6 bases and V by 3 bases; bases with no gene match: 7. CDR3 length equals 14 residues. The CDR3 region is CAWRRLAGQGEQYF. DNA for the CDR3: TGTGCCTGGAGAAGACTAGCGGGGCAGGGCGAGCAGTACTTC.

V and J are TRBV7-9 and TRBJ2-1; weak D call: TRBD2 (6 bases). CDR3 size: 14 residues. Germline CDR1 is SEHNR and CDR2 is FQNEAQ (reference sequence). V lost 2 bases to trimming and J lost 6 bases, with 11 bases between them. This chain's CDR3 is CASSLIGGFNEQFF. The CDR3 coding sequence is TGTGCCAGCAGCTTAATAGGAGGGTTCAATGAGCAGTTCTTC.

This clone was seen a single time. The V gene is TRBV9, the J gene TRBJ1-1, with TRBD1 as a possible D gene (6 bases). V was trimmed by 3 bases and J by 6 bases, leaving 12 bases between them. The CDR3 length is 13 residues. The V gene's germline CDR1 is SGDLS and CDR2 YYNGEE. For the CDR3, the DNA is TGTGCCAGCAGCGCTGGGAACAGGGCTGAAGCTTTCTTT. The encoded protein is CASSAGNRAEAFF.

This chain links TRBV4-1 with TRBJ2-2, with D possibly TRBD1 on 6 matching bases. There are 17 residues in the CDR3. The germline V gene encodes CDR1 MGHRA and CDR2 YSYEKL. Trimming pared 4 bases from V and 1 base from J, leaving 16 bases between. CDR3 DNA: TGCGCCAGCAGCCTCAGCGCGTCGACAGGGAACACCGGGGAGCTGTTTTTT. Encoded protein: CASSLSASTGNTGELFF.

The chain combines TRBV5-1 with TRBJ2-5; 7 bases fit TRBD2. Per germline, CDR1 SGHRS and CDR2 YFSETQ. This CDR3 is 14 amino acids long. After removal of 3 bases from V and 5 bases from J, the junction contained 7 bases not matched to a gene. Here the CDR3 reads CASSSSGIGETQYF. DNA of the CDR3: TGCGCCAGCAGCTCAAGCGGGATAGGGGAGACCCAGTACTTC.

This chain uses TRBV19 with TRBJ2-2; D may match TRBD1 or TRBD2 (5 bases each). The germline V gene has CDR1 LNHDA and CDR2 SQIVND (reference sequence). V lost 5 bases and J 4 bases, leaving 11 bases between the germline ends. The CDR3 contains 14 residues. CDR3 sequence: CASSVGESTGELFF. DNA for the CDR3: TGTGCCAGTAGTGTAGGGGAGAGCACCGGGGAGCTGTTTTTT.

This chain joins TRBV9 and TRBJ1-2, with TRBD1 identical over 7 bases. Germline V lookup: CDR1 SGDLS, CDR2 YYNGEE. J lost 1 base, V lost 5 bases, and 5 bases had no gene match. The CDR3 runs 14 residues. CDR3 loop: CASRGTADNYGYTF. The CDR3 DNA is TGTGCCAGCAGAGGGACAGCTGATAACTATGGCTACACCTTC.

This rearrangement joins TRBV2 to TRBJ2-7; a possible D gene is TRBD2 (6 bases). Germline V gene lookup returns CDR1 SNHLY and CDR2 FYNNEI. This CDR3 has 13 amino acids. V was trimmed by 7 bases and J by 0 bases, leaving 10 bases between them. CDR3 loop: CASNGGSSYEQYF. CDR3 sequence (DNA): TGTGCCAGCAACGGAGGGAGCTCCTACGAGCAGTACTTC.

This rearrangement joins TRBV19 to TRBJ1-2; D is possibly TRBD1 (5 bases). V lost 3 bases to trimming and J lost 4 bases, with 12 bases between them. The CDR3 is 14 amino acids. Germline V gene data show CDR1 as LNHDA and CDR2 as SQIVND (reference sequence). CDR3 protein: CASSIRTGSYGYTF. For the CDR3, the DNA is TGTGCCAGTAGTATTAGAACAGGTTCCTATGGCTACACCTTC.

The V and J genes are TRBV14 and TRBJ2-7; 9 nucleotides match TRBD1. CDR1 SGHDN and CDR2 FVKESK come from the germline V gene. The CDR3 length is 14 residues. With 3 bases clipped from V and 7 bases from J, the junction kept 7 bases outside the gene matches. The CDR3 here is CASSHGTGRWEQYF. The CDR3 DNA sequence: TGTGCCAGCAGCCACGGGACAGGGAGGTGGGAGCAGTACTTC. Combining the CDR3 with reference TRBV14 and TRBJ2-7 gives the whole variable domain EAGVTQFPSHSVIEKGQTVTLRCDPISGHDNLYWYRRVMGKEIKFLLHFVKESKQDESGMPNNRFLAERTGGTYSTLKVQPAELEDSGVYFCASSHGTGRWEQYFGPGTRLTVT.